These 29 T cell receptor beta chains were all obtained from the same sample, sequenced in a study of T cell changes during pregnancy in multiple sclerosis. TCRdb keeps only in-frame clones here, not all; method: immunoSEQ multiplex PCR. In the table there are some 67,000 clones, about 91% of which are singletons. Sequenced here: peripheral blood, sampled after pregnancy. These receptors all come from a female donor with multiple sclerosis, enrolled in a pregnancy study.

The V gene is TRBV27, the J gene TRBJ1-5; 11 bases line up with TRBD1. CDR1 is MNHEY, CDR2 SMNVEV, per germline (reference sequence). This CDR3 is 15 amino acids long. V lost 2 bases, J lost 4 bases, and 1 base stayed unmatched. CDR3 protein: CASSLGTGGNQPQHF. As DNA, the CDR3 is TGTGCCAGCAGTTTAGGGACAGGGGGAAATCAGCCCCAGCATTTT.

This clone was seen a handful of times. The chain couples TRBV10-3 to TRBJ2-5; 8 positions match TRBD2. There are 14 residues in the CDR3. Germline CDR1 ENHRY, CDR2 SYGVKD. The V gene end was trimmed by 6 bases and the J gene end by 1 base; junction bases not matched to a gene: 4. The CDR3 nucleotides are TGTGCCATCAGGGCCACTAGCGGCCAAGAGACCCAGTACTTC. Translation: CAIRATSGQETQYF.

This rearrangement joins TRBV7-9 to TRBJ1-2; 12 bases line up with TRBD1. Germline values: CDR1 SEHNR, CDR2 FQNEAQ (reference sequence). J lost 1 base, V lost 3 bases, and 9 bases had no gene match. The CDR3 consists of 18 residues. CDR3 DNA sequence: TGTGCCAGCAGCTTGGTGTGGGACAGGGGGCAACATAACTATGGCTACACCTTC. Translated: CASSLVWDRGQHNYGYTF.

The rearrangement links TRBV6-5 to TRBJ1-1; no definite D call. V was clipped by 6 bases and J by 9 bases, with 11 bases between them. The CDR3 has 11 amino acids. Germline-derived CDR1 and CDR2 are MNHEY and SVGAGI. The CDR3 DNA sequence: TGTGCCAGCAGATCCAGTACTAAAGCTTTCTTT. Translated, it gives CASRSSTKAFF.

The V and J genes are TRBV11-2 and TRBJ2-4; tentative D call: TRBD1 (5 bases). CDR1 SGHAT and CDR2 FQNNGV come from the germline V gene. The CDR3 consists of 15 residues. Trimming removed 8 bases at V and 3 bases at J, with 17 bases between. The CDR3 reads CASVLPWGRKNIQYF. The CDR3 bases are TGTGCCAGCGTCCTGCCCTGGGGCCGCAAAAACATTCAGTACTTC.

The chain is built from TRBV5-4 and TRBJ1-1; tentative D call: TRBD1 (6 bases). Germline CDR1 SGHNT, CDR2 YYREEE (reference sequence). The CDR3 is 14 amino acids. Trimming took off 3 bases at V and 4 bases at J, with 13 bases between the two ends. In DNA, the CDR3 is TGTGCCAGCAGCTGGAATACAGGGTCCACTGAAGCTTTCTTT. Residues: CASSWNTGSTEAFF.

The rearrangement links TRBV30 to TRBJ1-5; D is possibly TRBD1 (5 bases). The CDR3 is 12 residues long. Germline V gives CDR1 GTSNPN, CDR2 SVGIG (reference sequence). Deletions cut 2 bases from V and 6 bases from J, with 8 bases between. This CDR3 reads CAWSQGFQPQHF. The CDR3 nucleotides are TGTGCCTGGAGTCAGGGATTTCAGCCCCAGCATTTT.

This chain links TRBV5-1 with TRBJ2-7, with 7 bases identical to TRBD1. The CDR3 has 16 residues. Per the germline V gene, CDR1 is SGHRS and CDR2 is YFSETQ. The V gene end was trimmed by 0 bases and the J gene end by 2 bases; junction bases not matched to a gene: 8. DNA for the CDR3: TGCGCCAGCAGCTTGGGTGTTACAGGGGTTACCTACGAGCAGTACTTC. Translated, it gives CASSLGVTGVTYEQYF.

This chain joins TRBV9 and TRBJ2-7; 7 nucleotides match TRBD1. Trimming removed 4 bases from V and 2 bases from J; junction bases left unmatched: 3. The CDR3 covers 13 residues. In germline, CDR1 is SGDLS, CDR2 YYNGEE. CDR3 in amino acids: CASSKTGTYEQYF. CDR3 coding DNA: TGTGCCAGCAGCAAGACAGGGACCTACGAGCAGTACTTC.

The chain carries TRBV5-1 and TRBJ2-7; TRBD1 matches at 10 bases. The ends lost 5 bases at V and 0 bases at J; junction bases unmatched: 14. Germline CDR1 and CDR2: SGHRS and YFSETQ. CDR3 size: 18 residues. CDR3 DNA sequence: TGCGCCAGCAGATTAGGGACAGGGGCTTCCGATAGCTCCTACGAGCAGTACTTC. It yields the protein CASRLGTGASDSSYEQYF.

The J gene is TRBJ2-7, the V gene TRBV5-6; tentative D call: TRBD1 (6 bases). The germline V gene encodes CDR1 SGHDT and CDR2 YYEEEE. V lost 4 bases and J 2 bases, leaving 16 bases between the germline ends. The CDR3 contains 15 residues. CDR3 amino acids: CASSRRKGETYEQYF. The CDR3, as DNA: TGTGCCAGCAGCCGCAGGAAGGGGGAGACCTACGAGCAGTACTTC.

This chain connects TRBV10-3 to TRBJ2-1; 10 bases are shared with TRBD2. Per germline, CDR1 ENHRY and CDR2 SYGVKD. The CDR3 totals 15 residues. Losses at the gene ends were 0 bases for V and 5 bases for J; bases not matched to a gene: 1. The CDR3 loop is CAISESLAGDNEQFF. CDR3 DNA: TGTGCCATCAGTGAGTCGCTAGCGGGGGACAATGAGCAGTTCTTC.

The chain uses TRBV5-1 and TRBJ2-5, with D tentatively TRBD1 (6 bases). This CDR3 is 14 amino acids long. With 6 bases removed from V and 3 bases from J, the gap between germline ends came to 15 bases. Germline V gene lookup returns CDR1 SGHRS and CDR2 YFSETQ. CDR3 residues: CASTLGSGEETQYF. CDR3 DNA: TGCGCCAGCACCCTCGGTTCAGGGGAAGAGACCCAGTACTTC.

The rearrangement links TRBV7-9 to TRBJ1-2, with a weak D call TRBD1 (6 bases). Per the germline V gene, CDR1 is SEHNR and CDR2 is FQNEAQ (reference sequence). V dropped 3 bases and J dropped 2 bases, with 7 bases sitting between them. CDR3 length equals 13 residues. The CDR3 DNA sequence: TGTGCCAGCAGCTTCCAGGGGAACTATGGCTACACCTTC. It yields the protein CASSFQGNYGYTF.

V and J are TRBV28 and TRBJ1-2; tentatively, D is TRBD1 (6 bases). The length of the CDR3 is 14 residues. In germline, CDR1 is MDHEN, CDR2 SYDVKM. V was pared by 6 bases and J by 5 bases, with 16 bases between. The CDR3 DNA is TGTGCCAGCAGCCGCGGGGGGCAAAAATATGGCTACACCTTC. Its protein product is CASSRGGQKYGYTF.

The rearrangement uses TRBV11-2 and TRBJ1-2; D gene unclear. The CDR3 length is 11 residues. V gave up 1 base and J gave up 7 bases, with 4 bases separating them. CDR1 is SGHAT and CDR2 is FQNNGV in the germline V gene. The CDR3 nucleotides are TGTGCCAGCAGCTTAGGTATTGGCTACACCTTC. This codes for CASSLGIGYTF. The full variable domain, in which reference TRBV11-2 and TRBJ1-2 provide the parts outside the CDR3, is EAGVAQSPRYKIIEKRQSVAFWCNPISGHATLYWYQQILGQGPKLLIQFQNNGVVDDSQLPKDRFSAERLKGVDSTLKIQPAKLEDSAVYLCASSLGIGYTFGSGTRLTVV.

V is TRBV4-3 and J is TRBJ2-2; 7 bases map to TRBD1. The CDR3 is 15 residues long. J lost 4 bases, V lost 2 bases, and 4 bases had no gene match. Germline V gene sequence: CDR1 LGHNA, CDR2 YSLEER. The CDR3 reads CASSQRQGLTGELFF. The CDR3 DNA reads as TGCGCCAGCAGCCAACGACAGGGTCTCACCGGGGAGCTGTTTTTT.

This chain joins TRBV5-4 and TRBJ2-1; 13 nucleotides match TRBD2. Germline V lookup: CDR1 SGHNT, CDR2 YYREEE (reference sequence). V lost 3 bases and J lost 6; bases outside the gene matches: 3. The CDR3 covers 15 residues. CDR3 in DNA: TGTGCCAGCAGCTGGACTAGCGGGAGTTCCAATGAGCAGTTCTTC. This sequence encodes CASSWTSGSSNEQFF.

The chain carries TRBV10-3 and TRBJ1-5, with a tentative D call TRBD1 (6 bases). From germline, CDR1 is ENHRY and CDR2 SYGVKD. The V gene lost 4 bases and the J gene lost 2 bases, with 12 bases spanning the gap. The CDR3 is 15 residues long. The CDR3 nucleotides are TGTGCCATCAGTGGTGGTGCAGGGGGCAATCAGCCCCAGCATTTT. Amino acids: CAISGGAGGNQPQHF.

The gene calls are TRBV28 and TRBJ2-7; TRBD1 matches at 9 bases. Germline V gives CDR1 MDHEN, CDR2 SYDVKM. V lost 4 bases, J lost 2 bases, and 9 bases stayed unmatched. The CDR3 sequence is 16 residues long. CDR3 in amino acids: CASSSLGQGRPYEQYF. The CDR3 DNA reads as TGTGCCAGCAGTTCCCTAGGACAGGGGAGGCCCTACGAGCAGTACTTC.

The rearrangement uses TRBV9 and TRBJ2-1; 12 positions match TRBD2. The V gene end was trimmed by 4 bases and the J gene end by 7 bases; junction bases not matched to a gene: 6. The CDR3 loop spans 15 amino acids. CDR1 SGDLS and CDR2 YYNGEE come from the germline V gene. The CDR3 spells CASSLTSGSENEQFF. For the CDR3, the DNA is TGTGCCAGCAGCTTGACTAGCGGGAGTGAAAATGAGCAGTTCTTC.

V gene TRBV7-6 combines with J gene TRBJ2-1, with D possibly TRBD2 on 7 matching bases. Trimming took 2 bases from V and 4 from J, leaving 15 bases between them. The CDR3 consists of 16 residues. The germline CDR1 and CDR2 sequences are SGHVS and FNYEAQ. DNA of the CDR3: TGTGCCAGCAGCTTAACTGGCGGGGGCGCTTACAATGAGCAGTTCTTC. It specifies CASSLTGGGAYNEQFF.

This CDR3 is CAISEQDTQYF. Written as DNA, the CDR3 is TGTGCCATCAGTGAACAAGATACGCAGTATTTT. This sequence joins TRBV10-3 and TRBJ2-3; D not resolved. This CDR3 has 11 amino acids. The V end lost 3 bases, the J end lost 5 bases, and 3 bases lay between the germline ends. Germline V gene data show CDR1 as ENHRY and CDR2 as SYGVKD.

This clone came up once. The J gene is TRBJ1-2, the V gene TRBV11-2; 9 nucleotides line up with TRBD1. From germline, CDR1 is SGHAT and CDR2 FQNNGV. V lost 1 base to trimming and J lost 5 bases; unmatched junction nucleotides: 8. The CDR3 runs 16 residues. The CDR3 DNA is TGTGCCAGCAGCTTAGTGGGACAGGGCCTCCTTTATGGCTACACCTTC. This translates into CASSLVGQGLLYGYTF.

The gene calls are TRBV12-5 and TRBJ2-7; 11 nucleotides align to TRBD2. This CDR3 has 14 amino acids. V trimming: 6 bases; J trimming: 5 bases; junction bases outside the gene matches: 6. Germline V gene data show CDR1 as LGHNT and CDR2 as FRNRAP. The CDR3 region has the DNA TGTGCTAGTGGAACTAGCGGGAGTTTAGACGAGCAGTACTTC. Protein product: CASGTSGSLDEQYF.

The chain links TRBV30 to TRBJ2-1, with 12 bases fitting TRBD2. With V trimmed by 3 bases and J by 7 bases, 10 bases remained unmatched. Germline V lookup: CDR1 GTSNPN, CDR2 SVGIG (reference sequence). The CDR3 extends over 16 amino acids. The CDR3 DNA reads as TGTGCCTGGAGCGCCCGACTAGCGGGAGTGGGTAATGAGCAGTTCTTC. This sequence encodes CAWSARLAGVGNEQFF.

The chain links TRBV10-2 to TRBJ2-7; 9 bases fit TRBD2. The CDR3 sequence is 15 residues long. Per germline, CDR1 WSHSY and CDR2 SAAADI. Losses at the gene ends were 6 bases for V and 1 base for J; bases not matched to a gene: 7. This CDR3 is CASRFGTSISYEQYF. The CDR3 nucleotides are TGCGCCAGCAGGTTCGGGACTAGCATTTCCTACGAGCAGTACTTC.

The chain links TRBV29-1 to TRBJ1-1; the match to TRBD1 covers 7 bases. The CDR3 covers 13 residues. V dropped 6 bases and J dropped 4; count of bases not matched to a gene: 8. CDR1 SQVTM and CDR2 ANQGSEA come from the germline V gene. CDR3 coding DNA: TGCAGCGTCGCGCCGGGACAGAGCACTGAAGCTTTCTTT. Amino acid sequence: CSVAPGQSTEAFF.

This chain connects TRBV28 to TRBJ2-1; TRBD1 might be the D (5 bases). CDR3 length: 14 residues. The V and J ends lost 8 bases and 2 bases respectively, with 13 bases between them. Germline assignment: CDR1 MDHEN and CDR2 SYDVKM. The CDR3 sequence: CASLPSGTYNEQFF. The CDR3 coding sequence is TGTGCCAGCCTCCCTTCAGGGACCTACAATGAGCAGTTCTTC.